This TCR beta chain was identified in a study of vaccination and CD4 T cells after COVID-19. Only a few counts were recorded for this clonotype. What it binds is not known. The study sequenced cultured CD4+ T cell DNA using the Oncomine TCR Beta short-read assay. TCRdb re-called the PCR reads with MiXCR, one entry per CDR3 protein. Among some 20,000 distinct CDR3 sequences, roughly 44% were seen once, and the ten largest hold over 15%. Treatment noted: roughly ten-day PBMC culture with coronavirus spike peptide pools or control peptides (ViraFEST assay). This CDR3 is 16 amino acids long. V lost 5 bases, J lost 2 bases, and 10 bases stayed unmatched. Germline lookup yields CDR1 LNHDA and CDR2 SQIVND (reference sequence).

The chain uses TRBV19 and TRBJ1-1; TRBD1 matches at 8 bases. Sequencing was performed on CD4+ T cells from blood, cultured in vitro, taken before SARS-CoV-2 vaccination. This receptor was identified in a human donor who received a COVID-19 vaccine. Written as DNA, the CDR3 is TGTGCCAGTAGTCGACTCAGGGGGCTTTACAACACTGAAGCTTTCTTT. Amino acid sequence: CASSRLRGLYNTEAFF.